This T cell receptor beta chain came from a study of cytomegalovirus exposure and HLA in healthy donors. PCR employed 60 Vbeta and 13 Jbeta primers. Authors' analysis steps: About 10 million of tens of millions of unique TCR beta chains were shared, per a later count. Using immunoSEQ multiplex PCR, the repertoire was profiled, and TCRdb retains in-frame clones only, with some absent. Clone size and V and J calls were adopted from that table, with D and trimming inferred from the DNA. The sample yields 99,000 or so clones, over 65% seen once. V was cut by 3 bases and J by 2 bases, with 7 bases left in between. CDR3 length equals 13 residues. Looked up from germline, CDR1 is WSHSY and CDR2 is SAAADI.

The sequencing input was PBMCs. This TCR came from a middle-aged man in good health and CMV-seropositive. V usage is TRBV10-2 and J usage is TRBJ2-5, with D possibly TRBD2 on 5 matching bases. The CDR3 sequence is CASSEGRQETQYF. The CDR3 DNA reads TGCGCCAGCAGTGAAGGGAGACAAGAGACCCAGTACTTC.